The 25 T cell receptor beta chains below were found in one sample sequenced in a study of blood T cell repertoires in COVID-19. Sequencing was performed with immunoSEQ multiplex PCR; in TCRdb, only in-frame clones are kept and a portion is missing. This table holds about 10,000 clones, roughly nine tenths found once. Sequencing used peripheral blood. The receptor source for this set is a human donor in a cohort sampled during active COVID-19.

In nucleotides, the CDR3 is TGTGCCAGCGGGGGACAGGGGGCTTCTGGGGGCGAGCAGTTCTTC. It encodes CASGGQGASGGEQFF. The genes are TRBV6-5 and TRBJ2-1; 12 nucleotides line up with TRBD1. This CDR3 has 15 residues. The V segment lost 8 bases and the J segment 10 bases; nucleotides outside the gene matches: 12. Germline CDR1 and CDR2: MNHEY and SVGAGI.

The chain couples TRBV10-3 to TRBJ2-2; 9 bases agree with TRBD1. After removal of 7 bases from V and 6 bases from J, the junction contained 9 bases not matched to a gene. Per the germline V gene, CDR1 is ENHRY and CDR2 is SYGVKD. CDR3 length equals 15 residues. The CDR3 region is CAITPGQGRSGELFF. The CDR3 DNA sequence: TGTGCCATCACCCCGGGACAGGGTCGTTCCGGGGAGCTGTTTTTT.

V and J are TRBV6-5 and TRBJ2-7; 11 bases match TRBD2. The CDR3 totals 14 residues. CDR1 is MNHEY and CDR2 is SVGAGI in the germline V gene. V shed 7 bases, J shed 5 bases, and the junction held 7 bases outside the gene matches. The CDR3 sequence is CASTPLAGGNEQYF. In nucleotides, the CDR3 is TGTGCCAGCACCCCCCTAGCGGGGGGAAACGAGCAGTACTTC.

This clone occurred a few times. V is TRBV28 and J is TRBJ2-1; D is perhaps TRBD1 (5 bases). CDR3 length: 14 residues. Germline assignment: CDR1 MDHEN and CDR2 SYDVKM. The ends were cut back, 5 bases at V and 8 bases at J, with 16 bases in the middle. CDR3 sequence: CASSKGLWIDEQFF. CDR3 DNA sequence: TGTGCCAGCAGTAAGGGGCTATGGATCGATGAGCAGTTCTTC. The variable domain in full, with the rest retrieved from reference TRBV28 and TRBJ2-1, is DVKVTQSSRYLVKRTGEKVFLECVQDMDHENMFWYRQDPGLGLRLIYFSYDVKMKEKGDIPEGYSVSREKKERFSLILESASTNQTSMYLCASSKGLWIDEQFFGPGTRLTVL.

The chain is built from TRBV11-2 and TRBJ2-3; 10 bases line up with TRBD2. CDR1 and CDR2 (germline): SGHAT, FQNNGV. This CDR3 has 16 amino acids. V shed 1 base and J 1 base; nucleotides not matched to a gene: 2. In DNA, the CDR3 is TGTGCCAGCAGCTTAGGCCTAGCGGGGGGCACAGATACGCAGTATTTT. Translated: CASSLGLAGGTDTQYF.

This clone occurred once. This chain uses TRBV28 with TRBJ2-5, with 9 bases fitting TRBD1. Unmatched junction bases numbered 5, after V lost 7 bases and J lost 5 bases. This CDR3 contains 13 residues. Germline V gene sequence: CDR1 MDHEN, CDR2 SYDVKM. CDR3 sequence: CASIQGAGETQYF. The CDR3 bases are TGTGCCAGCATACAGGGGGCTGGGGAGACCCAGTACTTC.

This chain links TRBV28 with TRBJ1-4; D is perhaps TRBD1 (6 bases). CDR1 and CDR2 from the germline V gene are MDHEN and SYDVKM. This CDR3 has 16 amino acids. Trimming cost V 5 bases and J 4 bases, with 17 bases left between them. CDR3 nucleotides: TGTGCCAGCAGTCGGGATCGGGGGGCGGGTAATGAAAAACTGTTTTTT. It translates to CASSRDRGAGNEKLFF.

The chain links TRBV30 to TRBJ2-3; 10 bases line up with TRBD2. This CDR3 is 16 amino acids long. Germline V gives CDR1 GTSNPN, CDR2 SVGIG (reference sequence). V lost 2 bases to trimming and J lost 4 bases; unmatched junction nucleotides: 9. CDR3 sequence (DNA): TGTGCCTGGAGTTATAGCGGGGGGATGTTGGCAGATACGCAGTATTTT. Amino acids: CAWSYSGGMLADTQYF.

The chain recombines TRBV7-9 with TRBJ2-1, with 9 bases fitting TRBD2. This CDR3 is 15 amino acids long. Trimming at V came to 4 bases and at J to 7 bases, leaving 8 bases not matched to a gene. The germline CDR1 and CDR2 sequences are SEHNR and FQNEAQ (reference sequence). CDR3 coding DNA: TGTGCCAGCAGCTCCCCGGGACTAGCTTTGAATGAGCAGTTCTTC. Amino acids: CASSSPGLALNEQFF.

This clone is a singleton in its sample. V is TRBV18 and J is TRBJ2-7; the D gene is possibly TRBD2 (6 bases). Germline V gene data show CDR1 as KGHSH and CDR2 as LQKENI. V was cut by 3 bases and J by 1 base, with 10 bases left in between. The CDR3 contains 14 residues. The CDR3 bases are TGTGCCAGCTCACCTTCGGAGGGGTCCTACGAGCAGTACTTC. Translated, it gives CASSPSEGSYEQYF. Full variable domain (rest looked up from reference TRBV18 and TRBJ2-7): NAGVMQNPRHLVRRRGQEARLRCSPMKGHSHVYWYRQLPEEGLKFMVYLQKENIIDESGMPKERFSAEFPKEGPSILRIQQVVRGDSAAYFCASSPSEGSYEQYFGPGTRLTVT.

The rearrangement uses TRBV28 and TRBJ2-7; D is possibly TRBD1 (6 bases). Germline CDR1 and CDR2: MDHEN and SYDVKM. CDR3 length: 13 residues. V was clipped by 5 bases and J by 2 bases, with 10 bases between them. Here the CDR3 DNA reads TGTGCCAGCAGTCTACAGGGTCCCTACGAGCAGTACTTC. The encoded protein is CASSLQGPYEQYF.

The chain couples TRBV27 to TRBJ2-5; D not certain. The V end was cut by 5 bases, the J end by 1 base, with 11 bases between. CDR3 length: 14 residues. Germline V lookup: CDR1 MNHEY, CDR2 SMNVEV (reference sequence). CDR3 amino acids: CASSISRFQETQYF. CDR3 DNA sequence: TGTGCCAGCAGTATTTCGAGGTTCCAAGAGACCCAGTACTTC.

The V gene is TRBV28, the J gene TRBJ1-2; D is perhaps TRBD1 (5 bases). V lost 4 bases to trimming and J lost 4 bases, with 22 bases between them. The CDR3 extends over 17 amino acids. Germline assignment: CDR1 MDHEN and CDR2 SYDVKM. The CDR3 DNA reads as TGTGCCAGCAGTTCCCGGAGCACCACCGGGACTCCCTATGGCTACACCTTC. This encodes CASSSRSTTGTPYGYTF.

The rearrangement joins TRBV14 to TRBJ1-2; D is undetermined. The CDR3 length is 14 residues. V was shortened by 0 bases and J by 3 bases, with 8 bases between the two germline ends. CDR1 is SGHDN and CDR2 is FVKESK in the germline V gene. CDR3 nucleotide sequence: TGTGCCAGCAGCCAAGAGAGCACGCACTATGGCTACACCTTC. It yields the protein CASSQESTHYGYTF.

V and J are TRBV19 and TRBJ2-1, with 8 bases identical to TRBD1. V gave up 5 bases and J gave up 7 bases; unmatched junction bases: 10. The CDR3 runs to 15 residues. CDR1 and CDR2 from the germline V gene are LNHDA and SQIVND (reference sequence). CDR3 DNA sequence: TGTGCCAGTAGTCTACCCCAGGGGGCGAGAAATGAGCAGTTCTTC. Protein product: CASSLPQGARNEQFF.

This chain uses TRBV4-2 with TRBJ2-3; 11 positions match TRBD2. Germline V gene lookup returns CDR1 LGHNA and CDR2 YNFKEQ. The junction had 9 bases not matched to a gene; V was cut back by 5 bases and J by 2 bases. The CDR3 is 17 amino acids. The CDR3: CASSSLAGGRNTDTQYF. For the CDR3, the DNA is TGTGCCAGCAGCAGTTTAGCGGGGGGGCGAAACACAGATACGCAGTATTTT.

The V and J genes are TRBV29-1 and TRBJ1-1; possibly TRBD1 for D (6 bases). The ends were cut back, 5 bases at V and 0 bases at J, with 10 bases in the middle. CDR3 size: 13 residues. Germline assignment: CDR1 SQVTM and CDR2 ANQGSEA. The CDR3 protein is CSVTQGLNTEAFF. The CDR3 DNA reads TGCAGCGTTACACAGGGCTTGAACACTGAAGCTTTCTTT.

This chain joins TRBV19 and TRBJ2-2, with D possibly matching TRBD1 (7 bases). The length of the CDR3 is 15 residues. Germline V gene data show CDR1 as LNHDA and CDR2 as SQIVND (reference sequence). V lost 3 bases to trimming and J lost 5 bases, with 13 bases between them. Here the CDR3 reads CASSIAGGITGELFF. The CDR3 bases are TGTGCCAGTAGTATTGCAGGGGGGATTACCGGGGAGCTGTTTTTT. The whole variable domain, remainder taken from reference TRBV19 and TRBJ2-2, is DGGITQSPKYLFRKEGQNVTLSCEQNLNHDAMYWYRQDPGQGLRLIYYSQIVNDFQKGDIAEGYSVSREKKESFPLTVTSAQKNPTAFYLCASSIAGGITGELFFGEGSRLTVL.

The rearrangement joins TRBV9 to TRBJ1-3; D is undetermined. The CDR3 is made up of 15 amino acids. The V gene's germline CDR1 is SGDLS and CDR2 YYNGEE. Deletions cut 0 bases from V and 2 bases from J, with 9 bases between. The CDR3 reads CASSVGYSPGNTIYF. Here the CDR3 DNA reads TGTGCCAGCAGCGTAGGCTACAGCCCTGGAAACACCATATATTTT. Looking up the rest from reference TRBV9 and TRBJ1-3 gives the full variable domain: DSGVTQTPKHLITATGQRVTLRCSPRSGDLSVYWYQQSLDQGLQFLIQYYNGEERAKGNILERFSAQQFPDLHSELNLSSLELGDSALYFCASSVGYSPGNTIYFGEGSWLTVV.

V and J are TRBV6-2 or TRBV6-3 and TRBJ2-1; 8 positions agree with TRBD1. The germline gives CDR1 MNHEY, CDR2 SVGEGT. The CDR3 totals 13 residues. V trimming: 2 bases; J trimming: 7 bases; junction bases outside the gene matches: 1. CDR3 bases: TGTGCCAGCAGTTACACAGGGGGGAATGAGCAGTTCTTC. This encodes CASSYTGGNEQFF.

The rearrangement links TRBV4-1 to TRBJ2-7, with no clear D. Per the germline V gene, CDR1 is MGHRA and CDR2 is YSYEKL. The ends were cut back, 0 bases at V and 5 bases at J, with 11 bases in the middle. CDR3 size: 14 residues. In DNA, the CDR3 is TGCGCCAGCAGCCAAGACTCAGGCAATGACGAGCAGTACTTC. The encoded protein is CASSQDSGNDEQYF.

This chain uses TRBV2 with TRBJ1-2; D is undetermined. V dropped 1 base and J dropped 2 bases, with 2 bases sitting between them. CDR1 SNHLY and CDR2 FYNNEI come from the germline V gene. The length of the CDR3 is 12 residues. The CDR3 spells CASSEVNYGYTF. The CDR3 bases are TGTGCCAGCAGTGAAGTAAACTATGGCTACACCTTC.

The V call is TRBV7-9, the J call TRBJ2-6, with a weak D call TRBD2 (6 bases). This CDR3 has 17 residues. Trimming removed 8 bases from V and 0 bases from J, with 17 bases in between. Germline-derived CDR1 and CDR2 are SEHNR and FQNEAQ (reference sequence). The CDR3 DNA sequence: TGTGCCAGCGGAGGGCCGAGAGGAGTCTCTGGGGCCAACGTCCTGACTTTC. Translated, it gives CASGGPRGVSGANVLTF.

This clone was found once. The chain uses TRBV18 and TRBJ2-2; a possible D gene is TRBD2 (6 bases). From germline, CDR1 is KGHSH and CDR2 LQKENI. The V gene lost 3 bases and the J gene lost 5 bases, with 13 bases spanning the gap. The CDR3 extends over 15 amino acids. The CDR3 region has the DNA TGTGCCAGCTCACCGCGGAGGGAGGAAACCGGGGAGCTGTTTTTT. This gives the protein CASSPRREETGELFF.

The rearrangement uses TRBV12-2 and TRBJ1-6; the tabulated D call, TRBD1, remains unverified against the DNA. TRBV12-2 corresponds to a pseudogene. The CDR3 consists of 16 residues. This chain's CDR3 is CASRLATQGLGSPLHF. The CDR3 region has the DNA TGTGCAAGTCGCTTAGCGACACAGGGGTTGGGTTCACCCCTCCACTTT.